Below, 10 T cell receptor beta chains from the same sample are listed, as sequenced in a study of control samples from healthy donors and cancer patients. Measured with immunoSEQ multiplex PCR; TCRdb has only the in-frame clones, and not every one. The sample yields 70,000 to 90,000 clones, around 94% seen once. The source material was blood. The source is a woman aged 40-49 years in good health.

In regard to this clone: The junction departs from germline at one end; a sequencing error may be responsible. The chain combines TRBV2 with TRBJ2-2; TRBD2 might be the D (6 bases). The CDR3 is 14 amino acids. Per germline, CDR1 SNHLY and CDR2 FYNNEI. The CDR3 protein is CASSRDFNTRELFF. The CDR3 nucleotides are TGTGCCAGCAGTCGGGACTTCAACACCAGGGAGCTGTTTTTT.

V usage is TRBV27 and J usage is TRBJ2-1; D may be TRBD1 (5 bases). The CDR3 is 12 residues long. V was clipped by 3 bases and J by 12 bases, with 12 bases between them. Germline loops: CDR1 MNHEY, CDR2 SMNVEV (reference sequence). The CDR3 here is CASSLPGLGQFF. The CDR3 bases are TGTGCCAGCAGTTTGCCAGGGTTGGGGCAGTTCTTC.

The chain recombines TRBV12-3 or TRBV12-4 with TRBJ2-4; D gene ambiguous. The V and J ends lost 3 bases and 12 bases respectively, with 15 bases between them. This CDR3 has 13 residues. CDR3 sequence: CASSLAVTTPQYF. The DNA of the CDR3 is TGTGCCAGCAGTTTGGCAGTCACCACACCTCAGTACTTC.

The V call is TRBV7-9, the J call TRBJ1-3; D is uncertain. This CDR3 region has 14 residues. V was pared by 7 bases and J by 0 bases, with 10 bases between. Germline CDR1 SEHNR, CDR2 FQNEAQ (reference sequence). The CDR3 bases are TGTGCCAGCACCTGGACTCTCTCTGGAAACACCATATATTTT. It yields the protein CASTWTLSGNTIYF.

This chain joins TRBV10-3 and TRBJ2-4, with a weak D call TRBD1 (7 bases). CDR1 and CDR2 (germline): ENHRY, SYGVKD. The CDR3 loop spans 14 amino acids. Trimming took off 7 bases at V and 7 bases at J, with 17 bases between the two ends. The CDR3 loop reads CAIMAGGSMNIQYF. The CDR3 DNA sequence: TGTGCCATCATGGCAGGGGGGAGTATGAACATTCAGTACTTC.

V usage is TRBV5-1 and J usage is TRBJ2-3, with 8 bases aligning to TRBD2. Germline V gene data show CDR1 as SGHRS and CDR2 as YFSETQ. The CDR3 is 17 amino acids. Losses at the gene ends were 4 bases for V and 6 bases for J; bases not matched to a gene: 16. The DNA of the CDR3 is TGCGCCAGCAGCCCAACCCTTACTAGCGGCCCAGGGGATACGCAGTATTTT. This sequence encodes CASSPTLTSGPGDTQYF.

The chain links TRBV7-9 to TRBJ2-5; D unresolved. Trimming cost V 1 base and J 1 base, with 13 bases left between them. The length of the CDR3 is 16 residues. CDR1 SEHNR and CDR2 FQNEAQ come from the germline V gene (reference sequence). CDR3: CASSLGSGRTQETQYF. In DNA form, the CDR3 reads TGTGCCAGCAGCTTAGGCTCGGGCAGAACCCAAGAGACCCAGTACTTC.

The V gene is TRBV20-1, the J gene TRBJ2-1, with 13 bases aligning to TRBD2. In germline, CDR1 is DFQATT, CDR2 SNEGSKA (reference sequence). Germline trimming cut 3 bases from V and 5 bases from J; bases unmatched to any gene: 7. There are 16 residues in the CDR3. DNA of the CDR3: TGCAGTGCTAGTGGGGGGACTAGCGGGATCGACAATGAGCAGTTCTTC. Encoded protein: CSASGGTSGIDNEQFF.

J is TRBJ1-1 and V is TRBV18, with D perhaps matching TRBD1 (5 bases). CDR1 and CDR2 (germline): KGHSH, LQKENI. The CDR3 is made up of 14 amino acids. Between the trimmed V and J ends, which lost 3 bases and 2 bases, there was a span of 10 bases. As DNA, the CDR3 is TGTGCCAGCTCACCGAGAGGGGACAACACTGAAGCTTTCTTT. As protein: CASSPRGDNTEAFF.

The chain employs TRBV10-3 and TRBJ1-3; perhaps TRBD1 as D (5 bases). Germline V gives CDR1 ENHRY, CDR2 SYGVKD. The CDR3 contains 16 residues. Trimming left V 11 bases short and J 0 bases short, with 20 bases between. The CDR3 nucleotides read TGTGCCGTCTTCGTTCAACAGGCTCACTCTGGAAACACCATATATTTT. It specifies CAVFVQQAHSGNTIYF.